Listed below are T cell receptor beta chains from one sample, sequenced in a study of beta chain features in type 1 diabetes. Produced via immunoSEQ multiplex PCR; TCRdb's table is partial and in-frame only. This sample has 500,000 to 800,000 clones; roughly 12% occur once, and the top ten carry more than 0.1%. Sequencing was carried out using naive CD4+ T cells from blood. The source of these receptors is a man aged 25 to 45 with type 1 diabetes. The CDR3 runs from the conserved cysteine through the conserved F or W. Fields, in order: D gene, clone size, J gene, V gene, CDR3 DNA, CDR3 protein. A D gene is named only where the DNA matches it firmly. Only part of the rows carry a size: once, few, many, or a class if the clone is expanded.

.	.	TRBJ2-7	TRBV10-3	TGTGCCATCAGTGAGTCTCAGGGAAGCTCCTACGAGCAGTACTTC	CAISESQGSSYEQYF
.	.	TRBJ2-6	TRBV5-4	TGTGCCAGCAGCACCGTAAACTCTGGGGCCAACGTCCTGACTTTC	CASSTVNSGANVLTF
.	.	TRBJ1-5	TRBV27	TGTGCCAGCAGTTTAGAAGGAAGGGGCAATCAGCCCCAGCATTTT	CASSLEGRGNQPQHF
.	few	TRBJ2-1	TRBV25-1	TGTGCCAGCAGATTAAGCTCCTACAATGAGCAGTTCTTC	CASRLSSYNEQFF
.	once	TRBJ2-7	TRBV11-2	TGTGCCAGCAGCTTGCCCGACACATCGCAGTACTTC	CASSLPDTSQYF
TRBD1	.	TRBJ1-4	TRBV7-9	TGTGCCAGCAGCTTAGTTGGCAGGGGGCAAAGTGAAAAACTGTTTTTT	CASSLVGRGQSEKLFF
.	few	TRBJ1-5	TRBV29-1	TGCAGCGTTAGTTCCTCGGATCAGCCCCAGCATTTT	CSVSSSDQPQHF
.	.	TRBJ2-5	TRBV7-2	TGTGCCAGCAGCTTAGCGAGGGACTACCAAGAGACCCAGTACTTC	CASSLARDYQETQYF
.	few	TRBJ1-5	TRBV11-1	TGTGCCAGCAGCTTAGAGAGTAGTCAGCCCCAGCATTTT	CASSLESSQPQHF
.	few	TRBJ1-5	TRBV11-2	TGTGCCAGCAGCCCTGTGGGGGGAGAGCCCCAGCATTTT	CASSPVGGEPQHF
TRBD1	.	TRBJ2-5	TRBV4-3	TGCGCCAGCAGCCCAGACAGGGGAGGAGGGCAAGAGACCCAGTACTTC	CASSPDRGGGQETQYF
TRBD2	few	TRBJ2-3	TRBV5-1	TGCGCCAGCAGCATCGGGACTAGCCGAGTCACAGATACGCAGTATTTT	CASSIGTSRVTDTQYF
.	.	TRBJ2-7	TRBV7-2	TGTGCCAGCAGCTCCAACGGGGGCTCCTACGAGCAGTACTTC	CASSSNGGSYEQYF
TRBD2	few	TRBJ2-3	TRBV4-3	TGCGCCAGCAGCCAAAGGGGACTAGCGGGGGACACAGATACGCAGTATTTT	CASSQRGLAGDTDTQYF
TRBD1	.	TRBJ1-6	TRBV30	TGTGCCTGGAGCTCGACAGGGGTTGATTCACCCCTCCACTTT	CAWSSTGVDSPLHF
TRBD2	few	TRBJ2-7	TRBV6-5	TGTGCCAGTCAGAGGACTAGCGGGGGTTACGAGCAGTACTTC	CASQRTSGGYEQYF
.	once	TRBJ2-2	TRBV9	TGTGCCAGCAGCGTACAGGGTTCCGACACCGGGGAGCTGTTTTTT	CASSVQGSDTGELFF
TRBD2	few	TRBJ2-1	TRBV11-2	TGTGCCAGCAGCTCGGCCCTCCAGCGGGGGCCTTACAATGAGCAGTTCTTC	CASSSALQRGPYNEQFF
.	few	TRBJ1-2	TRBV20-1	TGCAGTGTAACGGCAAACTATGGCTACACCTTC	CSVTANYGYTF
.	.	TRBJ2-4	TRBV11-2	TGTGCCAGCAGCCCCCACACGGAGGTCCAGTACTTC	CASSPHTEVQYF
.	few	TRBJ2-2	TRBV5-1	TGCGCCAGCAGCTTGGCGCCGGGGGCGAGCACCGGGGAGCTGTTTTTT	CASSLAPGASTGELFF
.	.	TRBJ1-2	TRBV29-1	TGCAGCGTTGAAGATCGGGGGATGAACTATGGCTACACCTTC	CSVEDRGMNYGYTF
TRBD1	.	TRBJ2-7	TRBV9	TGTGCCAGCAGCCCCGGGACAGGGGGCATCTACGAGCAGTACTTC	CASSPGTGGIYEQYF
.	.	TRBJ1-6	TRBV7-9	TGTGCCAGCAGCTCCATCGATAATTCACCCCTCCACTTT	CASSSIDNSPLHF
TRBD2	.	TRBJ2-7	TRBV2	TGTGCCAGCAGTGAGGGGGGGTCCTCCTACGAGCAGTACTTC	CASSEGGSSYEQYF
.	few	TRBJ2-5	TRBV5-1	TGCGCCAGCAGCTTGGCTACAAACCAAGAGACCCAGTACTTC	CASSLATNQETQYF
.	few	TRBJ1-1	TRBV10-3	TGTGCCACCACGGACGGGGACACTGAAGCTTTCTTT	CATTDGDTEAFF
.	few	TRBJ1-5	TRBV6-1	TGTGCCGGACACAGGGTAGCGGATCAGCCCCAGCATTTT	CAGHRVADQPQHF
.	few	TRBJ2-3	TRBV7-9	TGTGCCAGCAGCCGGGACATTAGCACAGATACGCAGTATTTT	CASSRDISTDTQYF
.	.	TRBJ2-1	TRBV7-9	TGTGCCAGCAGCTCAAACAGGGAAAGGAGGAATGAGCAGTTCTTC	CASSSNRERRNEQFF
.	few	TRBJ2-7	TRBV2	TGTGCCGGCAGGGTCATGTCTATGGAGCAGTACTTC	CAGRVMSMEQYF
.	.	TRBJ2-3	TRBV18	TGTGCCAGCTCACCACCAGGAACGGATACGCAGTATTTT	CASSPPGTDTQYF
TRBD2	.	TRBJ2-1	TRBV5-6	TGTGCCAGCAGCCCGGGGACTAGCGGTCTCTACAATGAGCAGTTCTTC	CASSPGTSGLYNEQFF
TRBD1	.	TRBJ2-5	TRBV5-1	TGCGCCAGCAGCTTAGGGACAGGGGGCCAAGAGACCCAGTACTTC	CASSLGTGGQETQYF
.	.	TRBJ2-2	TRBV27	TGTGCCAGCAGTTTAAGGCCGGGGGCGAACACCGGGGAGCTGTTTTTT	CASSLRPGANTGELFF
.	.	TRBJ1-6	TRBV7-3	TGTGCCAGCAGCTTAACTCAGGGGAATTCACCCCTCCACTTT	CASSLTQGNSPLHF
TRBD2	.	TRBJ2-1	TRBV30	TGTGCCTGGAGTGTTGGGGGGGGCTACAATGAGCAGTTCTTC	CAWSVGGGYNEQFF
TRBD1	few	TRBJ2-2	TRBV7-2	TGTGCCAGCAGCTTAGCGACAGGGGCCGGGGAGCTGTTTTTT	CASSLATGAGELFF
.	.	TRBJ2-7	TRBV29-1	TGCAGCAGTCGGGAGGGGGCGAACGAGCAGTACTTC	CSSREGANEQYF
.	.	TRBJ1-4	TRBV9	TGTGCCAGCAGCGGGCTGACGGGGTTCGGTGAAAAACTGTTTTTT	CASSGLTGFGEKLFF
.	.	TRBJ2-1	TRBV14	TGTGCCAGCAGCCACAGACTAGTTGTAGGAAATGAGCAGTTCTTC	CASSHRLVVGNEQFF
.	.	TRBJ2-7	TRBV28	TGTGCCAGCAGTTTCGGCATCCCTTACGAGCAGTACTTC	CASSFGIPYEQYF
TRBD1	.	TRBJ1-1	TRBV29-1	TGCAGCGCAAGGACAGGGTATTACACTGAAGCTTTCTTT	CSARTGYYTEAFF
TRBD1	few	TRBJ2-1	TRBV4-3	TGCGCCAGCAGCCAGCTGACAGGGGGCGCCTACAATGAGCAGTTCTTC	CASSQLTGGAYNEQFF
TRBD1	.	TRBJ2-3	TRBV29-1	TGCAGCGCCGAGGACAGGGGAGGGACAGATACGCAGTATTTT	CSAEDRGGTDTQYF
TRBD1	.	TRBJ1-5	TRBV10-3	TGTGCCGGCGAGACAGGGGGCATAGGACAGCCCCAGCATTTT	CAGETGGIGQPQHF
.	.	TRBJ1-1	TRBV27	TGTGCCACCAAAACGAACACTGAAGCTTTCTTT	CATKTNTEAFF
.	.	TRBJ2-2	TRBV30	TGTGCCTGGAGTAGAAACAGGGTTGAATCCACCGGGGAGCTGTTTTTT	CAWSRNRVESTGELFF
TRBD1	.	TRBJ1-2	TRBV7-9	TGTGCCAGCAGCGAGGGACAGGGGTTAGGCGGCTACACCTTC	CASSEGQGLGGYTF
.	.	TRBJ1-4	TRBV15	TGTGCCACCAGCAGCGGGGCGGCTAATGAAAAACTGTTTTTT	CATSSGAANEKLFF
.	few	TRBJ1-2	TRBV28	TGTGCCAGCAGCGCCCCGGGCCGAGGCTACACCTTC	CASSAPGRGYTF